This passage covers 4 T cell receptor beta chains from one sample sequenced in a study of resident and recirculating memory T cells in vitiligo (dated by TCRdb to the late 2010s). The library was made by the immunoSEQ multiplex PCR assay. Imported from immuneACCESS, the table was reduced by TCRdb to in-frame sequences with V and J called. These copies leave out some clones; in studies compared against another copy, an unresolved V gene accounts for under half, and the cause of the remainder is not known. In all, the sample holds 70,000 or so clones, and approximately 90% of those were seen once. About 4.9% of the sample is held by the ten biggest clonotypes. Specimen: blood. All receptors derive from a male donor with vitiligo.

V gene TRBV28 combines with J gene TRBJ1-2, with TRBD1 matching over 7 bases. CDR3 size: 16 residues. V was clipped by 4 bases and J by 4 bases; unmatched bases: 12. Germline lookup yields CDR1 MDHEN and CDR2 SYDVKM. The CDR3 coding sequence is TGTGCCAGCAGTTCAGGCGTATCAGGGGGGCGCTATGGCTACACCTTC. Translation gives CASSSGVSGGRYGYTF.

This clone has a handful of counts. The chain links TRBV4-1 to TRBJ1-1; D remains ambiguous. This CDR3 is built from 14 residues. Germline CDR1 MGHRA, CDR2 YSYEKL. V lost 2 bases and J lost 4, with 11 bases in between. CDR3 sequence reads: CASSQPREGTEAFF. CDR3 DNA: TGCGCCAGCAGCCAACCCCGGGAGGGCACTGAAGCTTTCTTT.

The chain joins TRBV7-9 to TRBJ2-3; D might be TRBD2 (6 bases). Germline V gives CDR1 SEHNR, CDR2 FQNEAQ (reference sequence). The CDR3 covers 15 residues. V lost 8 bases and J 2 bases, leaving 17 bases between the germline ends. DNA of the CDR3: TGTGCCAGCCCCCGGGGGTGGGAAACCACAGATACGCAGTATTTT. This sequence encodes CASPRGWETTDTQYF.

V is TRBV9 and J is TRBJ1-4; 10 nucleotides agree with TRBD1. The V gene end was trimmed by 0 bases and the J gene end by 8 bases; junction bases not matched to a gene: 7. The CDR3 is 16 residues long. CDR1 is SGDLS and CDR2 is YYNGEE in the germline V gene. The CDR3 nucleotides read TGTGCCAGCAGCGTAGGGTTTGGGACAGGGGTAGAAAAACTGTTTTTT. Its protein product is CASSVGFGTGVEKLFF.